This T cell receptor (beta chain) emerged from a study of T cells in pancreatic ductal adenocarcinoma. This clone was detected once. The selected patients with pancreatic ductal adenocarcinoma had surgery but no neoadjuvant therapy. TCRdb keeps only in-frame clones here, not all; method: immunoSEQ multiplex PCR. This sample yields 15,000 to 20,000 clones, of which roughly 90% are seen a single time; roughly 0.91% belongs to the top ten. The CDR3 is made up of 14 amino acids. V lost 4 bases and J lost 10; bases outside the gene matches: 3. Germline V gene data show CDR1 as MNHEY and CDR2 as SVGAGI. The source material was PBMCs. The chain recombines TRBV6-5 with TRBJ1-6, with TRBD1 identical over 11 bases. This sequence originates from a human donor with pancreatic ductal adenocarcinoma. The CDR3 DNA sequence: TGTGCCAGCAGTTCCTGGACAGGGGGCTCACCCCTCCACTTT. Translating it yields CASSSWTGGSPLHF.